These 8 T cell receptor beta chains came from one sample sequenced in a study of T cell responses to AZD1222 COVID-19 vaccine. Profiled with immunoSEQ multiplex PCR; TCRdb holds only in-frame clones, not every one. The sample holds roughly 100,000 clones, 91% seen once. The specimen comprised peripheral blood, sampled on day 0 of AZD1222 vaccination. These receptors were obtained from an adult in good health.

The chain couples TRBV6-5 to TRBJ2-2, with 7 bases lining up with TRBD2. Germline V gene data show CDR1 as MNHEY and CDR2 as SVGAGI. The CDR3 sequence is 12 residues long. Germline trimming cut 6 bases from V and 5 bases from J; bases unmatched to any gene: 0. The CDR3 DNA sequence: TGTGCCAGCAGGCGGGGGACCGGGGAGCTGTTTTTT. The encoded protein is CASRRGTGELFF.

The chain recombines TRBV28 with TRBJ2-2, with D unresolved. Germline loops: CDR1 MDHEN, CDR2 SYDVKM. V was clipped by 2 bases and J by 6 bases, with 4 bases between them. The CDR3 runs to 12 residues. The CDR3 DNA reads TGTGCCAGCAGTTTACCCCCCGGGGAGCTGTTTTTT. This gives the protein CASSLPPGELFF.

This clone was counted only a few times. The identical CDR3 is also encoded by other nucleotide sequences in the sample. CDR3 region: CASSFSTDTQYF. In nucleotides, the CDR3 is TGTGCCAGCAGCTTCTCCACAGATACGCAGTATTTT. V and J are TRBV7-8 and TRBJ2-3, with D uncertain. CDR1 and CDR2 from the germline V gene are SGHVS and FQNEAQ. This CDR3 comprises 12 residues. With 3 bases removed from V and 2 bases from J, the gap between germline ends came to 3 bases.

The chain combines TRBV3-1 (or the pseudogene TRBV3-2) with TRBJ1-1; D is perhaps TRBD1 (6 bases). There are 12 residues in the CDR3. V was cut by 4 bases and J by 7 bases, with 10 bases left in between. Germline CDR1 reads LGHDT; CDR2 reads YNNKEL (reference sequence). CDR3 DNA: TGTGCCAGCAGCCGCCAGGGGAATGAAGCTTTCTTT. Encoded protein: CASSRQGNEAFF.

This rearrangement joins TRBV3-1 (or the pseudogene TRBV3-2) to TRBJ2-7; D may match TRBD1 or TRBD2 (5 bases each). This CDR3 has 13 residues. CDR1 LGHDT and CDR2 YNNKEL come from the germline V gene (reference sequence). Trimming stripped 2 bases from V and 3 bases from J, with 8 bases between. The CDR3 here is CASSQRDGYEQYF. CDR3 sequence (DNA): TGTGCCAGCAGCCAAAGGGACGGCTACGAGCAGTACTTC.

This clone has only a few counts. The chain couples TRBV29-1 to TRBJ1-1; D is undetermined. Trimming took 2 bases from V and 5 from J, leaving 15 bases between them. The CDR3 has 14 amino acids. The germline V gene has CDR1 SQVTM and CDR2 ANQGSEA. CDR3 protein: CSVEHGPRGTEAFF. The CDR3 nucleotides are TGCAGCGTTGAACACGGGCCCAGAGGGACTGAAGCTTTCTTT.

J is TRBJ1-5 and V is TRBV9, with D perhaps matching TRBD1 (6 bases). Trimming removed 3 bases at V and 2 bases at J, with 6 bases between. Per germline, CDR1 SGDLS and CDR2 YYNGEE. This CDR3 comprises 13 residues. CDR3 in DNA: TGTGCCAGCAGCGAGGGGGGCAATCAGCCCCAGCATTTT. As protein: CASSEGGNQPQHF.

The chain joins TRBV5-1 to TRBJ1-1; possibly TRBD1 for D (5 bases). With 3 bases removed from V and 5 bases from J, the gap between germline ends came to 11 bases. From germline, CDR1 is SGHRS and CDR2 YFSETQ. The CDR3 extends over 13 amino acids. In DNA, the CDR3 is TGCGCCAGCAGCTATGGGGCCGGGACTGAAGCTTTCTTT. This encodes CASSYGAGTEAFF. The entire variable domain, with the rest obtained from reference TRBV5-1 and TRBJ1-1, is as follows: KAGVTQTPRYLIKTRGQQVTLSCSPISGHRSVSWYQQTPGQGLQFLFEYFSETQRNKGNFPGRFSGRQFSNSRSEMNVSTLELGDSALYLCASSYGAGTEAFFGQGTRLTVV.